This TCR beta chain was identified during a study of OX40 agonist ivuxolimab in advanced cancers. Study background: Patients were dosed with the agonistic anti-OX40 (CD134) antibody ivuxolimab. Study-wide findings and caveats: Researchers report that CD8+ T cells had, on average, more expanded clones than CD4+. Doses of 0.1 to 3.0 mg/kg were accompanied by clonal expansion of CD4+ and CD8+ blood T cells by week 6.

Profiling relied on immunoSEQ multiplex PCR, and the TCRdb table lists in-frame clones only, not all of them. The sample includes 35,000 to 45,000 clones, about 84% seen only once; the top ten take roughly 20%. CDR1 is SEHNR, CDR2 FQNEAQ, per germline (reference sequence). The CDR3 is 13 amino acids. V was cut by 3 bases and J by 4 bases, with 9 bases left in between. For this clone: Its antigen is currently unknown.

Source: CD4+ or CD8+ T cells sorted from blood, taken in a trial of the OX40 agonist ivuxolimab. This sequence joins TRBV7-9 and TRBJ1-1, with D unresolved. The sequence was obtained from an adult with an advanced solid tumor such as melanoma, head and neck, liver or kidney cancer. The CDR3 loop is CASSLTASTEAFF. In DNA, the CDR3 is TGTGCCAGCAGCTTGACGGCTAGCACTGAAGCTTTCTTT.